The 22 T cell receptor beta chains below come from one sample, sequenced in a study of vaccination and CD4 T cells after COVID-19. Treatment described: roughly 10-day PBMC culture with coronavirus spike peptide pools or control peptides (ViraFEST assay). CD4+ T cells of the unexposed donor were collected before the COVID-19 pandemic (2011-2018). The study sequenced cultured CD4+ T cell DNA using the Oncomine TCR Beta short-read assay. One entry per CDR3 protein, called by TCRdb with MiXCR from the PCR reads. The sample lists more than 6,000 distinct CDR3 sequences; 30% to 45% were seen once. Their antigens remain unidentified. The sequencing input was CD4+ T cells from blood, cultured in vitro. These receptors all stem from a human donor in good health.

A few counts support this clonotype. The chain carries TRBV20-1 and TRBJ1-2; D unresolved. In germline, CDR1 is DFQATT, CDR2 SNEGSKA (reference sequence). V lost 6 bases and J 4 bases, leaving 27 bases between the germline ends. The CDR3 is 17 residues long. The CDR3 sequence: CSASTVSEADDTYGYTF. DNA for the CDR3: TGCAGTGCAAGCACGGTTTCGGAGGCAGATGATACCTATGGCTACACCTTC.

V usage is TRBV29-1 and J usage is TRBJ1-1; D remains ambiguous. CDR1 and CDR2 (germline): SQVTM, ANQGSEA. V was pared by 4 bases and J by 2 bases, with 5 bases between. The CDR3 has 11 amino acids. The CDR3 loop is CSVGSNTEAFF. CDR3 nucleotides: TGCAGCGTTGGCAGCAACACTGAAGCTTTCTTT.

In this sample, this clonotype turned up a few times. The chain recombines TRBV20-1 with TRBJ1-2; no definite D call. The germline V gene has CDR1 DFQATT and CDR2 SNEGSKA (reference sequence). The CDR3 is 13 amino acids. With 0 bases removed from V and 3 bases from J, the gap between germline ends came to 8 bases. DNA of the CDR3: TGCAGTGCTAGAGATCAGTCAGACTATGGCTACACCTTC. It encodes CSARDQSDYGYTF.

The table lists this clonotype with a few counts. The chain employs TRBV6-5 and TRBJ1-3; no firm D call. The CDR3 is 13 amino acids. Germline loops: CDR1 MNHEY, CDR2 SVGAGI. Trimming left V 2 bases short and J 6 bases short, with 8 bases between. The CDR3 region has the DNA TGTGCCAGCAGTTACCCCGACACAAACACCATATATTTT. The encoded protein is CASSYPDTNTIYF.

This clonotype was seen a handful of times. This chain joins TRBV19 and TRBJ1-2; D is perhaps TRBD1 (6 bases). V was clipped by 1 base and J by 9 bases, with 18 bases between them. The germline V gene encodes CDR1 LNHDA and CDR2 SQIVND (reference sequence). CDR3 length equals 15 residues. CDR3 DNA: TGTGCCAGTAGTATAGCCCAGACCGAGGACAGCCGCTACACCTTC. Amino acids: CASSIAQTEDSRYTF.

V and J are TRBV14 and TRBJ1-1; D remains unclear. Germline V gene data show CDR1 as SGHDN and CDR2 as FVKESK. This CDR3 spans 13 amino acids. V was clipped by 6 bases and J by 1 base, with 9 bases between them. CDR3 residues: CASSQWGNTEAFF. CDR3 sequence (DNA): TGTGCCAGCAGTCAATGGGGGAACACTGAAGCTTTCTTT. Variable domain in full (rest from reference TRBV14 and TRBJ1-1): EAGVTQFPSHSVIEKGQTVTLRCDPISGHDNLYWYRRVMGKEIKFLLHFVKESKQDESGMPNNRFLAERTGGTYSTLKVQPAELEDSGVYFCASSQWGNTEAFFGQGTRLTVV.

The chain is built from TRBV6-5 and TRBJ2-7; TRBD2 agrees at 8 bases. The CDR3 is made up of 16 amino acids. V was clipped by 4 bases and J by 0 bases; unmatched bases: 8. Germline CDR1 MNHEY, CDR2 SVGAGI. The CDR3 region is CASSSPGGTSSYEQYF. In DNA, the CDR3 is TGTGCCAGCAGTTCCCCGGGAGGGACGAGCTCCTACGAGCAGTACTTC.

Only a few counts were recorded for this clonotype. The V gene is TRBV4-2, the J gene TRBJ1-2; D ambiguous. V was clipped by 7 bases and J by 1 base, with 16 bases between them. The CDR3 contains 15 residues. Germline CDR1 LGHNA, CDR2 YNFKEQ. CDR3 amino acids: CASTPVGPINYGYTF. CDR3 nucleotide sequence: TGTGCCAGCACCCCCGTAGGACCCATTAACTATGGCTACACCTTC.

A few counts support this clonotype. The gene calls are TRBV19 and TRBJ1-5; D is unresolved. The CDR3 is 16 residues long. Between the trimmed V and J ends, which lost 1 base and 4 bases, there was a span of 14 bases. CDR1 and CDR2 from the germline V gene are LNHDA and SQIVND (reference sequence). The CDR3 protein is CASSIGPPGGNQPQHF. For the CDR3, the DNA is TGTGCCAGTAGTATAGGACCTCCTGGAGGGAATCAGCCCCAGCATTTT.

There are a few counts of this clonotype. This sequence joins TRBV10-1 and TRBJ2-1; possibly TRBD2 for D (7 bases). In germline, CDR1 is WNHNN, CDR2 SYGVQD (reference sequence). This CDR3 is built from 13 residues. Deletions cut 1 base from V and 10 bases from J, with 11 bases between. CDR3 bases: TGCGCCAGCAGTGAGTTGGGGGGGCGCGAGCAGTTCTTC. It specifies CASSELGGREQFF.

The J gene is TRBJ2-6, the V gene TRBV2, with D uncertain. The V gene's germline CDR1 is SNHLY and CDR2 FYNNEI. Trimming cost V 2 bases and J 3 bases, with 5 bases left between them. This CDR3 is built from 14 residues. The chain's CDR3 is CASSERVGANVLTF. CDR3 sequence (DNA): TGTGCCAGCAGTGAAAGGGTTGGGGCCAACGTCCTGACTTTC.

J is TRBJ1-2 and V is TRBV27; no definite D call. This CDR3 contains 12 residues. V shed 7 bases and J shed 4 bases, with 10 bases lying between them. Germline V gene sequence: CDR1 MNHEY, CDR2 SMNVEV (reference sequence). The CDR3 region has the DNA TGTGCCAGCACAAAGGACGGCTATGGCTACACCTTC. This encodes CASTKDGYGYTF.

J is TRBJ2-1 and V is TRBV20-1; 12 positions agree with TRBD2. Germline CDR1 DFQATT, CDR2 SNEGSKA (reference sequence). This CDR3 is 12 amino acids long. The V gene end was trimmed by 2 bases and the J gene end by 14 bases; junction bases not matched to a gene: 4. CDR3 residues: CSARRTSGDEFF. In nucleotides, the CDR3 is TGCAGTGCTAGACGGACTAGCGGGGACGAGTTCTTC.

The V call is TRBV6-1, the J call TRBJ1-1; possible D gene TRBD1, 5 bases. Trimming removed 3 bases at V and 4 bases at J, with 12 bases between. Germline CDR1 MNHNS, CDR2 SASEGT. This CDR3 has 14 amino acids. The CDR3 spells CASSDRWGTTEAFF. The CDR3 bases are TGTGCCAGCAGTGACAGGTGGGGGACCACTGAAGCTTTCTTT.

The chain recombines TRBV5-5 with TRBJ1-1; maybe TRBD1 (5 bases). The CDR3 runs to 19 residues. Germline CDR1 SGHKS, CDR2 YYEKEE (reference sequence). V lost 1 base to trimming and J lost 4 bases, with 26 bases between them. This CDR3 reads CASSLQGIGGLVSGTEAFF. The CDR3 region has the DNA TGTGCCAGCAGCTTGCAGGGTATCGGAGGGTTAGTCTCGGGCACTGAAGCTTTCTTT.

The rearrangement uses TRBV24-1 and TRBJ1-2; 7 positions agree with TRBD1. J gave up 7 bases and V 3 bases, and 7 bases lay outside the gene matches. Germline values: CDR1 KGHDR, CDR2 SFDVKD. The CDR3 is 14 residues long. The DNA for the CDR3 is TGTGCCACCAGTGATCATACAGGGGATGGTGGCTACACCTTC. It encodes CATSDHTGDGGYTF.

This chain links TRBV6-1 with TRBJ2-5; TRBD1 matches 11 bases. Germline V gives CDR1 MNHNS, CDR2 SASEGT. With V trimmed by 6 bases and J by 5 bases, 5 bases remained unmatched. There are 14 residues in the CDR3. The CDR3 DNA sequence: TGTGCCAGCAGCAAGGGACAGGGGGTCGAGACCCAGTACTTC. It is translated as CASSKGQGVETQYF.

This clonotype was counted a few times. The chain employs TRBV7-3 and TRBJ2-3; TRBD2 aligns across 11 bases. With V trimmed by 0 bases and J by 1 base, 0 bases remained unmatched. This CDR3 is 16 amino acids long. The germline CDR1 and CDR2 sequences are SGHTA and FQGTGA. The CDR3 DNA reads TGTGCCAGCAGCTTAACGACTAGCGGGGGCACAGATACGCAGTATTTT. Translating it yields CASSLTTSGGTDTQYF.

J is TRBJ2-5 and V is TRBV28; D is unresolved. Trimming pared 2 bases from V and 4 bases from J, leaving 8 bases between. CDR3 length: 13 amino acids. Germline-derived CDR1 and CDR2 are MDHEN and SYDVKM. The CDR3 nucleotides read TGTGCCAGCAGTTTACCCTCGACAGAGACCCAGTACTTC. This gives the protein CASSLPSTETQYF.

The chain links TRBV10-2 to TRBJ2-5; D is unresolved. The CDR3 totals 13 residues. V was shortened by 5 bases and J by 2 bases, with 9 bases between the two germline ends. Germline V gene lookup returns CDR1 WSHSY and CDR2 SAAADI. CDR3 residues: CASSWSKQETQYF. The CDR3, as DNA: TGCGCCAGCAGTTGGAGCAAGCAAGAGACCCAGTACTTC.

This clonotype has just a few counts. The CDR3 sequence is CASSYSGVALYGYTF. CDR3 DNA: TGTGCCAGCAGTTACTCAGGGGTTGCCCTCTATGGCTACACCTTC. The chain combines TRBV6-5 with TRBJ1-2; D perhaps matches TRBD1 (5 bases). The CDR3 extends over 15 amino acids. Germline CDR1 and CDR2: MNHEY and SVGAGI. V was trimmed by 0 bases and J by 4 bases, leaving 12 bases between them.

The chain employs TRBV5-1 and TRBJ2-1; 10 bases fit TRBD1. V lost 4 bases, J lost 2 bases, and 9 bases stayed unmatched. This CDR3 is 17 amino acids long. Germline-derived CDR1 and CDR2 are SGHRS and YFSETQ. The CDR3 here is CASSISAGTGAYNEQFF. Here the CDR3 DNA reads TGCGCCAGCAGCATCTCAGCCGGGACAGGGGCCTACAATGAGCAGTTCTTC.